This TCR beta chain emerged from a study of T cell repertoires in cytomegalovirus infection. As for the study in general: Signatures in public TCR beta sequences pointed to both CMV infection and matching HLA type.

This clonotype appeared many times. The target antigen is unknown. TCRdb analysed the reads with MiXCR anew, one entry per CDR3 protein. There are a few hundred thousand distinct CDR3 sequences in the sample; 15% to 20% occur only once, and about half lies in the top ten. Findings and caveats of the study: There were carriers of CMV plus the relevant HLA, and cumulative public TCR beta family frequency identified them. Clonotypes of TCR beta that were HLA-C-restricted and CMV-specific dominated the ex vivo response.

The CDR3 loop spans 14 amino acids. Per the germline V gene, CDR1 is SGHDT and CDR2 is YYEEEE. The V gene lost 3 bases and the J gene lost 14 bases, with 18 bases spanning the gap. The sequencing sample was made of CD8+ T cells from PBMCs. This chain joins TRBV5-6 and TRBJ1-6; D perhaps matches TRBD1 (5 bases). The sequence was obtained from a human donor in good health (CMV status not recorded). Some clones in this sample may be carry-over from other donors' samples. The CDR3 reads CASSSGTPNLALHF. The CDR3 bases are TGTGCCAGCAGCTCCGGGACGCCCAATCTGGCCCTCCACTTT.